This T cell receptor (beta chain) was sequenced in a study of blood T cell repertoires in COVID-19. The overall study: The analysed material was cDNA or gDNA that came from T cells, B-cell-depleted T cells, or PBMCs.

Source study methods: Nucleated cell counts were estimated from reference gene primer amplification. Here immunoSEQ multiplex PCR was the method, and the copy in TCRdb shows in-frame clones only, minus some. V and J calls and clone size are those listed in that table; D and trimming were worked out from the DNA. The table lists about 240,000 clones, roughly four fifths of them singletons. V was cut by 7 bases and J by 2 bases, with 15 bases left in between. The germline V gene has CDR1 SNHLY and CDR2 FYNNEI. This CDR3 spans 14 amino acids. The source is a woman aged 18-29 years with acute or convalescent COVID-19. V is TRBV2 and J is TRBJ2-7, with a weak D call TRBD2 (5 bases). Sample: peripheral blood. The CDR3 nucleotides read TGTGCCAGCACCGAGACCGGGGTGACCTACGAGCAGTACTTC. It codes for CASTETGVTYEQYF.